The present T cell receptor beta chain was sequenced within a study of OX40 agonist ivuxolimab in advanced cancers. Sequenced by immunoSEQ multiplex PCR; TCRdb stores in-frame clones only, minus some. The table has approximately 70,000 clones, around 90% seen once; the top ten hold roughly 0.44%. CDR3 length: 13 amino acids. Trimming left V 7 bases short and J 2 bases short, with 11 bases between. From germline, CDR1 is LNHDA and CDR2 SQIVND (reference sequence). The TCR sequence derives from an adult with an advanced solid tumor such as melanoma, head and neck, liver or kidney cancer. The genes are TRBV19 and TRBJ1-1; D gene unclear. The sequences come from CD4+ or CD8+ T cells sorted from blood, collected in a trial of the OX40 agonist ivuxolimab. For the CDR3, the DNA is TGTGCCAGTATGCCAGAGCCTAACACTGAAGCTTTCTTT. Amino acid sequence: CASMPEPNTEAFF.